The 4 T cell receptor beta chains presented below share a single source sample, sequenced in a study of graft-versus-host responses after intestinal transplantation. The table came from immunoSEQ multiplex PCR; TCRdb's copy has only in-frame clones and leaves some out. The sample lists 45,000 to 55,000 clones, around 90% occurring once. The material was PBMCs, obtained approximately 97 weeks after intestinal transplant. These TCRs come from a human patient who received an intestinal transplant, so some T cells may come from the graft donor.

The chain is built from TRBV5-4 and TRBJ2-5; 13 bases map to TRBD2. J gave up 2 bases and V 1 base, and 8 bases lay outside the gene matches. The CDR3 contains 18 residues. Germline V gene sequence: CDR1 SGHNT, CDR2 YYREEE (reference sequence). CDR3 loop: CASSLWRTSGGTQETQYF. The CDR3 bases are TGTGCCAGCAGCTTGTGGCGGACTAGCGGGGGCACTCAAGAGACCCAGTACTTC.

The chain links TRBV2 to TRBJ2-4, with D possibly matching TRBD1 (7 bases). The V gene lost 7 bases and the J gene lost 0 bases, with 19 bases spanning the gap. The CDR3 has 17 residues. Germline V gives CDR1 SNHLY, CDR2 FYNNEI. CDR3 protein: CASTTLGGGKAKNIQYF. Here the CDR3 DNA reads TGTGCCAGCACTACTTTAGGGGGCGGGAAAGCCAAAAACATTCAGTACTTC.

V gene TRBV19 combines with J gene TRBJ1-5; TRBD1 matches at 9 bases. Germline V gene lookup returns CDR1 LNHDA and CDR2 SQIVND (reference sequence). The CDR3 spans 17 residues. With V trimmed by 1 base and J by 4 bases, 8 bases remained unmatched. In DNA form, the CDR3 reads TGTGCCAGTAGTATAGGGGGGACAGGGTCCTTGAATCAGCCCCAGCATTTT. It is translated as CASSIGGTGSLNQPQHF.

The CDR3 nucleotides read TGTGCCAGCAGCGTAGAACACACCGGGGAGCTGTTTTTT. Amino acid sequence: CASSVEHTGELFF. The chain has TRBV9 and TRBJ2-2; D ambiguous. Germline V gives CDR1 SGDLS, CDR2 YYNGEE. The CDR3 covers 13 residues. V shed 0 bases and J shed 3 bases, with 3 bases lying between them.